This T cell receptor (beta chain) is from a study of human T cells and chemical hapten exposure. Whole-study context: Diphenylcyclopropenone doses were given weekly to the scalps of patients across the roughly 25-week study.

Time point reported: patch test 1, 2 weeks after DPC sensitization. Described treatment: therapeutic diphenylcyclopropenone sensitization with weekly scalp DPC. Source study methods: Samples held a median of roughly 100,000 TCRs, range 23,224–690,600. From the RACE reads, TCRdb called clonotypes with MiXCR, one entry per CDR3 protein. These V and J calls originate from TCRdb's pipeline instead of the authors' own analysis. The repertoire consists of 80,000 to 100,000 distinct CDR3 sequences, with around 11% occurring once and the leading ten covering 2% to 2.5%. Trimming cost V 7 bases and J 3 bases; bases outside gene matches: 7. The length of the CDR3 is 15 residues. Germline CDR1 and CDR2: MNHEY and SVGEGT. This clonotype was seen at least ten times.

This chain joins TRBV6-2 or TRBV6-3 and TRBJ2-3; TRBD1 matches 10 bases. The receptor was isolated from a woman in her 40s with alopecia areata. Some clones in this sample may be carry-over from other donors' samples. The input for sequencing was whole blood, taken in connection with sensitization to the hapten diphenylcyclopropenone (DPC). CDR3 loop: CASTPPGQGTDTQYF. DNA for the CDR3: TGTGCCAGCACCCCTCCGGGACAGGGGACAGATACGCAGTATTTT.